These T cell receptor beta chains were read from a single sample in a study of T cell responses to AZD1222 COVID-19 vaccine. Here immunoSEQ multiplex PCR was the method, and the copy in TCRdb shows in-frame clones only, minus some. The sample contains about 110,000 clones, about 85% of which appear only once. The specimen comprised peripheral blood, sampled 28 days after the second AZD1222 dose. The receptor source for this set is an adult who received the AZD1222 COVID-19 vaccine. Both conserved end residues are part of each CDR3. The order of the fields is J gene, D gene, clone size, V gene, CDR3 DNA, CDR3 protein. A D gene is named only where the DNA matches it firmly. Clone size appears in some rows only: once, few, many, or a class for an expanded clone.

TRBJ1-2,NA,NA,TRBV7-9,TGTGCCAGCAGTTTCTTAGGCTTGAACACCTTC,CASSFLGLNTF
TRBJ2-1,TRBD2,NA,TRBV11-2,TGTGCCAGCAGCTTAGATAGGCCTAGCGGGAATGAGCAGTTCTTC,CASSLDRPSGNEQFF
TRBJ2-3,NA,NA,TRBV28,TGTGCCAGCAGTCCCCCGTTGCAGGGAGAACCCACAGATACGCAGTATTTT,CASSPPLQGEPTDTQYF
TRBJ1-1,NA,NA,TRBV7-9,TGTGCCAGCAGCTTTAGCCGCCCGGGGGGCATGAACACTGAAGCTTTCTTT,CASSFSRPGGMNTEAFF
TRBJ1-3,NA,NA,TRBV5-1,TGCGCCAGCAGCTTGGGGGGATCTGGAAACACCATATATTTT,CASSLGGSGNTIYF
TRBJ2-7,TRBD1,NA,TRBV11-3,TGTGCCAGCAGCTCCGGGACAGGTCGCCCCTACGAGCAGTACTTC,CASSSGTGRPYEQYF
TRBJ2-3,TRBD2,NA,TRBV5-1,TGCGCCAGCAGCTCGACTAGCGGGGAGGATACGCAGTATTTT,CASSSTSGEDTQYF
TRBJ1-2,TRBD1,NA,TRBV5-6,TGTGCCAGCAGCACCTGGACAGGCGTGCTATATGGCTACACCTTC,CASSTWTGVLYGYTF
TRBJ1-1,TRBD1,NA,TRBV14,TGTGCCAGCAGCCAAGATTATCTCTTACGGACAGGAGAAAAAAACACTGAAGCTTTCTTT,CASSQDYLLRTGEKNTEAFF
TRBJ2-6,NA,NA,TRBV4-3,TGCGCCAGCAGCGGTGACCGGGGGCACGGGGCCAACGTCCTGACTTTC,CASSGDRGHGANVLTF
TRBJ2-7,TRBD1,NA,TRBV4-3,TGCGCCAGCAGCCAAGTACAGGGGCTCGGGCCGGTCTACTTC,CASSQVQGLGPVYF
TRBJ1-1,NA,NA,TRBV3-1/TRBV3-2,TGTGCCAGCAGCCAAAAAGCAAGGACTGAAGCTTTCTTT,CASSQKARTEAFF
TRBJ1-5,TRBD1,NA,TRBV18,TGTGCCAGCTCACTCGGACAGGGGGGTCAGCCCCAGCATTTT,CASSLGQGGQPQHF
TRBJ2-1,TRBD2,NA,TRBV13,TGTGCCAGCAGCTTCCTAGCGGGAGGCAGCTCCTACAATGAGCAGTTCTTC,CASSFLAGGSSYNEQFF
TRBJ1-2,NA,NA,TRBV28,TGTGCCAGCAGTTCAATCGGGGAACTAGCTAACTATGGCTACACCTTC,CASSSIGELANYGYTF
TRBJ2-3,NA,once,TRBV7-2,TGTGCCAGCAGTCTCACAGATACGCAGTATTTT,CASSLTDTQYF
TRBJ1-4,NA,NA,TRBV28,TGTGCCAGCAGCCCGTTCTTTGCAACTAATGAAAAACTGTTTTTT,CASSPFFATNEKLFF
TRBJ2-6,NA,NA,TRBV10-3,TGTGCCATCAGTGTAGGGCGGGAAGTCTCTGGGGCCAACGTCCTGACTTTC,CAISVGREVSGANVLTF
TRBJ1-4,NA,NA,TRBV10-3,TGTGCCATCAGTGATCCCGGGACAAGGGCAGGGAGCGGAAAACTGTTTTTT,CAISDPGTRAGSGKLFF
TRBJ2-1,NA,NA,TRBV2,TGTGCCAGCAGGGGTAGGGAGATGACCTACAATGAGCAGTTCTTC,CASRGREMTYNEQFF
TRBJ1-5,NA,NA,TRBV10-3,TGTGCCATCAGTGAAGGACGGGACCAGCCCCAGCATTTT,CAISEGRDQPQHF
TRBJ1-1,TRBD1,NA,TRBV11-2,TGTGCCAGCAGCTCCAACACAGGGGGCCTAACTGAAGCTTTCTTT,CASSSNTGGLTEAFF
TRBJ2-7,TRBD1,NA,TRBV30,TGTGCCTGGAGTGTATACAGGGGGATCAGGTACGAGCAGTACTTC,CAWSVYRGIRYEQYF
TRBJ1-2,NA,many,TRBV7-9,TGTGCCAGCAGCTTTCAGGACGGAACGTTGAATGGCTACACCTTC,CASSFQDGTLNGYTF
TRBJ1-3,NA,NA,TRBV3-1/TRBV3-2,TGTGCCAGCAGCCGGAGTACAGGTTACCGCACCATATATTTT,CASSRSTGYRTIYF
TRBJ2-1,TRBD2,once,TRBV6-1,TGTGCCAGCAGTGAGGGACCGAGACTAGCGCCCTACAATGAGCAGTTCTTC,CASSEGPRLAPYNEQFF
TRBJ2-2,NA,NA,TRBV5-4,TGTGCCAGCAGCTACGGGACTCCCGCGAACACCGGGGAGCTGTTTTTT,CASSYGTPANTGELFF
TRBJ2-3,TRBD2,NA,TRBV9,TGTGCCAGCAGCGCAGATCCCTATAGCGGGAAGGAGTATTTT,CASSADPYSGKEYF
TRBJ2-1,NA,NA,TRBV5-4,TGTGCCAGCAACTGGAATAGCGGATCCTACAATGAGCAGTTCTTC,CASNWNSGSYNEQFF
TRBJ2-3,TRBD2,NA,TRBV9,TGTGCCAGCAGCTCTTCGGGGACTAGGTTGGATACGCAGTATTTT,CASSSSGTRLDTQYF
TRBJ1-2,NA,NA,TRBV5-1,TGCGCCAGCAGCTTGGCCAACCTAGTGAGTTCCTCTAGGGGCTACACCTTC,CASSLANLVSSSRGYTF
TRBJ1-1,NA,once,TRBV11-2,TGTGCCAGCAGCGGGTGGGGGGGCAAGGACACTGAAGCTTTCTTT,CASSGWGGKDTEAFF
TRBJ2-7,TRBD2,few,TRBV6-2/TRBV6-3,TGTGCCAGCAGCCCTAGCGGCTCCCGCTACGAGCAGTACTTC,CASSPSGSRYEQYF
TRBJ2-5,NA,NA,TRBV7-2,TGTGCCAGCAGCCTCCGGGAGCGGACAAAGACCCAGTACTTC,CASSLRERTKTQYF
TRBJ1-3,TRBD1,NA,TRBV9,TGTGCCAGCAGCTCCGGGACAGGGTTAACTAGGGCTGGAAACACCATATATTTT,CASSSGTGLTRAGNTIYF
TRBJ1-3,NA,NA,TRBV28,TGTGCCAGCAGTTTTGGGGGGACAGGAAACACCATATATTTT,CASSFGGTGNTIYF
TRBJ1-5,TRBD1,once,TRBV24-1,TGTGCCACCAGTGGGACAGGGTTTCAGCCCCAGCATTTT,CATSGTGFQPQHF
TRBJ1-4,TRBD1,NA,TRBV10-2,TGCGCCAGCAGTCCCTCAGGGGGGGAAAATGAAAAACTGTTTTTT,CASSPSGGENEKLFF
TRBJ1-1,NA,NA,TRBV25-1,TGTGCCAGCAAAAAGAACACTGAAGCTTTCTTT,CASKKNTEAFF
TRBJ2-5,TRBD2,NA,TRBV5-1,TGCGCCAGCATCCCGGGGGGTGCCCAAGAGACCCAGTACTTC,CASIPGGAQETQYF
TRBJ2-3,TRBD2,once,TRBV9,TGTGCCAGCAGCGATCACCTAGCGGGAGCCGGTACGCAGTATTTT,CASSDHLAGAGTQYF
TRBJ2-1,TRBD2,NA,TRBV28,TGTGCCACCGGACTAGCGTCTTACAATGAGCAGTTCTTC,CATGLASYNEQFF
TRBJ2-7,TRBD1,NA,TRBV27,TGTGCCAGCAGGGACAGGGGTTACGAGCAGTACTTC,CASRDRGYEQYF
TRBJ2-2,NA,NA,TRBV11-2,TGTGCCAGCAGCGCCTATACGAACACCGGGGAGCTGTTTTTT,CASSAYTNTGELFF
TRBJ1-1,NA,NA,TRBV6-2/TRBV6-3,TGTGCCAGCAGTTGGCAGAAAAAAAACACTGAAGCTTTCTTT,CASSWQKKNTEAFF
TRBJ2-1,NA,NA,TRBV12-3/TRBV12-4,TGTGCCAGCACAGTGGGACCCTACAATGAGCAGTTCTTC,CASTVGPYNEQFF
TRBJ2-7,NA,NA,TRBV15,TGTGCCACCAGCAGAAACCGGGACTCCTACGAGCAGTACTTC,CATSRNRDSYEQYF
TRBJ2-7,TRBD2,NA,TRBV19,TGTGCCAGTTCTCTCAGGGCGGGAGAGACCTACGAGCAGTACTTC,CASSLRAGETYEQYF
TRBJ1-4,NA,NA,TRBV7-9,TGTGCCAGCAGTCCTGACCCTTTCCGACCCCTTAATGAAAAACTGTTTTTT,CASSPDPFRPLNEKLFF
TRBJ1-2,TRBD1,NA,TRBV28,TGTGCCAGCAGTTTCCCTGTAGGGGGCTTTTATGGCTACACCTTC,CASSFPVGGFYGYTF
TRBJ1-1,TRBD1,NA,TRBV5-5,TGTGCCAGCAGTCCCTGGACAGGGGGCTCTGAAGCTTTCTTT,CASSPWTGGSEAFF
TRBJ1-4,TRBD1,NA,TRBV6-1,TGTGCCAGCAGTGGGAACAGGGGCAGGTTGATGAATGAAAAACTGTTTTTT,CASSGNRGRLMNEKLFF
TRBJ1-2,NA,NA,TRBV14,TGTGCCAGCAGCCAAGATCTCGGGAGCGGTGGCTACACCTTC,CASSQDLGSGGYTF